Listed below are T cell receptor beta chains from one sample, sequenced in a study of T cells in Graves' hyperthyroidism and ophthalmopathy. TCRdb reanalysed the multiplex PCR reads using MiXCR and keeps one entry per CDR3 protein. The sample consists of approximately 220,000 distinct CDR3 sequences, roughly 18% of them appearing once. Material for sequencing was blood. The receptors were gathered from a man aged 35 to 55 with Graves' hyperthyroidism. Both conserved end residues are part of each CDR3. D genes are given only for firm matches. Not every row has a clone size; where given, it reads once, few, many or a size class.

few | 13 | . | TRBJ2-7 | TRBV19 | TGTGCCAGTACGTCCCAGAGCACCTACGAGCAGTACTTC | CASTSQSTYEQYF
few | 16 | TRBD1 | TRBJ1-1 | TRBV10-3 | TGTGCCATCAGTGAGACGGGACAGGGGGTGAACACTGAAGCTTTCTTT | CAISETGQGVNTEAFF
few | 16 | . | TRBJ1-1 | TRBV9 | TGTGCCAGCAGCCCCAGCGGGGGGAGCATGAACACTGAAGCTTTCTTT | CASSPSGGSMNTEAFF
many | 13 | . | TRBJ2-3 | TRBV5-8 | TGTGCCAGCAGCTTGGTGGGCACAGATACGCAGTATTTT | CASSLVGTDTQYF
few | 15 | TRBD1 | TRBJ1-3 | TRBV28 | TGTGCCAGGGAGGGACAGGGGGACTCTGGAAACACCATATATTTT | CAREGQGDSGNTIYF
few | 16 | . | TRBJ2-1 | TRBV18 | TGTGCCAGCTCACCGGTCACTAGAAAGGTTGGGGCACAGCAGTTCTTC | CASSPVTRKVGAQQFF
. | 17 | TRBD1 | TRBJ1-1 | TRBV7-9 | TGTGCCAGCAGCTTAGCCGGGACAGGGTATATGAACACTGAAGCTTTCTTT | CASSLAGTGYMNTEAFF
few | 14 | TRBD1 | TRBJ2-7 | TRBV5-1 | TGCGCCAGCAGCTGGGGGACAGGTGATATGGAGCAGTACTTC | CASSWGTGDMEQYF
. | 15 | . | TRBJ2-5 | TRBV27 | TGTGCCAGCAGTTCCGAGACAGCCTACGGGAGACCCCAGTACTTC | CASSSETAYGRPQYF
. | 15 | TRBD1 | TRBJ2-3 | TRBV5-1 | TGCGCCAGCAGCTCCGGACAGGCCTACACAGATACGCAGTATTTT | CASSSGQAYTDTQYF
many | 14 | TRBD1 | TRBJ1-2 | TRBV7-9 | TGTGCCAGCAGCACCCAGACAGGGAACTATGGCTACACCTTC | CASSTQTGNYGYTF
few | 15 | . | TRBJ2-2 | TRBV5-1 | TGCGCCAGCAGCTTGAGCGAGGCGAACACCGGGGAGCTGTTTTTT | CASSLSEANTGELFF
. | 19 | TRBD1 | TRBJ1-1 | TRBV5-1 | TGCGCCAGCAGCTTGGGGTTGGGGGACAGTGGCTTAGTGAACACTGAAGCTTTCTTT | CASSLGLGDSGLVNTEAFF
many | 14 | . | TRBJ1-2 | TRBV14 | TGTGCCAGCAGCCAAAATAGGGGGGATAAAGGCTACACCTTC | CASSQNRGDKGYTF
many | 11 | . | TRBJ1-1 | TRBV5-1 | TGCGCCAGCCGCCTCAACACTGAAGCTTTCTTT | CASRLNTEAFF
. | 14 | . | TRBJ2-3 | TRBV20-1 | TGCAGTGCTAGAGGCAGCGAAAGCACAGATACGCAGTATTTT | CSARGSESTDTQYF
. | 15 | TRBD2 | TRBJ2-2 | TRBV30 | TGTGCCTCCCCAGGCGGGGCGGGGGGCACCGGGGAGCTGTTTTTT | CASPGGAGGTGELFF
many | 17 | . | TRBJ2-1 | TRBV5-5 | TGTGCCAGCAGCCCCCTGATTCTAGCGAGCTCCTACAATGAGCAGTTCTTC | CASSPLILASSYNEQFF